The 27 T cell receptor beta chains in this list originate from one sample, sequenced in a study of T cells in Graves' hyperthyroidism and ophthalmopathy. Researchers took RNA transcripts and amplified the TCR beta CDR3 regions from them. The HTBI primer set drove a first-round RT-PCR of the TCR CDR3. Via MiXCR, TCRdb re-called the multiplex PCR reads, giving one row per CDR3 protein. The top ten hold 10% to 12% of the sample, which has hundreds of thousands of distinct CDR3 sequences, approximately 25% seen once. The sequenced sample consisted of blood. Receptors originate from a woman aged 30 to 39 with Graves' ophthalmopathy.

The chain couples TRBV30 to TRBJ1-1; D uncertain. The CDR3 covers 13 residues. Germline loops: CDR1 GTSNPN, CDR2 SVGIG (reference sequence). Trimming removed 3 bases at V and 0 bases at J, with 8 bases between. In nucleotides, the CDR3 is TGTGCCTGGAGCCCTGACCTGAACACTGAAGCTTTCTTT. Amino acids: CAWSPDLNTEAFF.

This clonotype was found many times. Given a much more abundant clone one base away, this may be a read error. The chain uses TRBV6-5 and TRBJ1-1; D is uncertain. Germline loops: CDR1 MNHEY, CDR2 SVGAGI. This CDR3 has 13 amino acids. The CDR3 here is CAGSYRENTEAFF. The CDR3 nucleotides read TGTGCCGGCAGTTATCGGGAGAACACTGAAGCTTTCTTT.

V and J are TRBV15 and TRBJ2-2, with unresolved D. The CDR3 covers 15 residues. V lost 1 base and J 3 bases, leaving 9 bases between the germline ends. CDR1 LNHNV and CDR2 YYDKDF come from the germline V gene (reference sequence). This CDR3 reads CATSRARFYTGELFF. CDR3 DNA: TGTGCCACCAGCAGAGCCCGATTCTACACCGGGGAGCTGTTTTTT.

Worth noting for this clonotype: At one end, the junction sequence differs from germline, possibly due to a read error. This chain uses TRBV5-6 with TRBJ1-5; D remains unclear. In germline, CDR1 is SGHDT, CDR2 YYEEEE. The CDR3 is 15 residues long. CDR3 sequence (DNA): TGTGCCATCAGCTTCCGGGATTATAGCAATCAGCCCCAGCATTTT. It is translated as CAISFRDYSNQPQHF.

In this sample, this clonotype turned up many times. This chain joins TRBV6-1 and TRBJ1-5; 8 nucleotides line up with TRBD1. The CDR3 extends over 15 amino acids. Per germline, CDR1 MNHNS and CDR2 SASEGT. After removal of 4 bases from V and 7 bases from J, the junction contained 9 bases not matched to a gene. The CDR3, as DNA: TGTGCCAGCAGTGGAAGCACTACAGGGGGGCAGCCCCAGCATTTT. Amino acid sequence: CASSGSTTGGQPQHF.

This clonotype was counted ten times or more. The chain couples TRBV12-3 or TRBV12-4 to TRBJ2-7; D ambiguous. V shed 5 bases and J shed 3 bases, with 8 bases lying between them. The CDR3 totals 12 residues. DNA of the CDR3: TGTGCCAGCAGTAGAATCGGCTACGAGCAGTACTTC. Amino acids: CASSRIGYEQYF.

This clonotype was picked up many times. This chain uses TRBV20-1 with TRBJ1-2; 7 bases agree with TRBD1. Germline V gene sequence: CDR1 DFQATT, CDR2 SNEGSKA (reference sequence). The CDR3 is 12 residues long. The J segment lost 3 bases and the V segment lost 6 bases, leaving 4 bases of the junction unmatched. CDR3 sequence (DNA): TGCAGTGCACCTCAGGGGGACTATGGCTACACCTTC. Its protein is CSAPQGDYGYTF.

This clonotype was detected many times. The rearrangement links TRBV27 to TRBJ1-3; D ambiguous. V was trimmed by 6 bases and J by 0 bases, leaving 12 bases between them. The CDR3 contains 15 residues. Germline-derived CDR1 and CDR2 are MNHEY and SMNVEV (reference sequence). The CDR3 loop reads CASRPGYGSGNTIYF. In DNA, the CDR3 is TGTGCCAGCAGACCGGGGTACGGCTCTGGAAACACCATATATTTT.

This clonotype appeared once. The chain uses TRBV12-3 or TRBV12-4 and TRBJ2-5; D gene uncertain. The CDR3 runs 12 residues. Trimming removed 5 bases from V and 5 bases from J, with 9 bases in between. The CDR3 is CASSRALETQYF. As DNA, the CDR3 is TGTGCCAGCAGTCGGGCATTGGAGACCCAGTACTTC.

The chain employs TRBV29-1 and TRBJ1-1, with D uncertain. The V gene lost 0 bases and the J gene lost 5 bases, with 10 bases spanning the gap. The V gene's germline CDR1 is SQVTM and CDR2 ANQGSEA. The CDR3 spans 13 residues. Written as DNA, the CDR3 is TGCAGCGTTGAAGAGGAAGGGCGGACTGAAGCTTTCTTT. It translates to CSVEEEGRTEAFF.

This clonotype was observed many times. J is TRBJ1-2 and V is TRBV6-5; D is possibly TRBD1 (5 bases). Germline V CDR1 and CDR2: MNHEY, SVGAGI. CDR3 length: 15 residues. V was clipped by 2 bases and J by 0 bases, with 10 bases between them. The CDR3 DNA reads as TGTGCCAGCAGTTACGACAGATCTTCTAACTATGGCTACACCTTC. This gives the protein CASSYDRSSNYGYTF.

The CDR3 DNA is TGTGCCAGCCAGGGGGGTTCCAATCAGCCCCAGCATTTT. Encoded protein: CASQGGSNQPQHF. This sequence joins TRBV27 and TRBJ1-5, with 7 bases fitting TRBD1. CDR3 size: 13 residues. Trimming at V came to 8 bases and at J to 3 bases, leaving 4 bases not matched to a gene. CDR1 and CDR2 from the germline V gene are MNHEY and SMNVEV (reference sequence).

This clonotype appeared a few times. The chain recombines TRBV19 with TRBJ1-2; D is uncertain. From germline, CDR1 is LNHDA and CDR2 SQIVND (reference sequence). The length of the CDR3 is 13 residues. The V end was cut by 1 base, the J end by 6 bases, with 9 bases between. This CDR3 reads CASSIVGSHGYTF. The DNA for the CDR3 is TGTGCCAGTAGTATAGTTGGGAGCCATGGCTACACCTTC.

The chain couples TRBV5-6 to TRBJ1-2, with 7 bases that match TRBD1. CDR1 SGHDT and CDR2 YYEEEE come from the germline V gene. The V segment lost 4 bases and the J segment 3 bases; nucleotides outside the gene matches: 9. The CDR3 length is 15 residues. The CDR3 loop reads CASSPSGQVHYGYTF. For the CDR3, the DNA is TGTGCCAGCAGCCCCTCTGGACAGGTCCACTATGGCTACACCTTC.

This clonotype occurred many times. The V and J genes are TRBV3-1 and TRBJ2-7; D gene ambiguous. The CDR3 length is 17 residues. From germline, CDR1 is LGHDT and CDR2 YNNKEL (reference sequence). V was pared by 3 bases and J by 1 base, with 19 bases between. CDR3 sequence (DNA): TGTGCCAGCAGCCACCTCCCCCTAGGTCTGTCGTCCTACGAGCAGTACTTC. This translates into CASSHLPLGLSSYEQYF.

Many counts were recorded for this clonotype. At one end the junction does not follow the germline gene, possibly because of a read error. The chain uses TRBV12-3 or TRBV12-4 and TRBJ2-5; 8 positions match TRBD2. The CDR3 sequence is 13 residues long. DNA of the CDR3: TGTGCCAGCACCAACGGGGGGGGAGAGACCCAGTGCTTC. It translates to CASTNGGGETQCF.

This clonotype was detected many times. This sequence joins TRBV15 and TRBJ1-5; D is ambiguous. This CDR3 has 15 amino acids. V was pared by 0 bases and J by 6 bases, with 12 bases between. Per the germline V gene, CDR1 is LNHNV and CDR2 is YYDKDF (reference sequence). The CDR3: CATSRDLGESQPQHF. CDR3 in DNA: TGTGCCACCAGCAGAGATCTTGGGGAAAGTCAGCCCCAGCATTTT.

The chain carries TRBV28 and TRBJ2-7; 11 nucleotides align to TRBD1. This CDR3 contains 15 residues. The germline V gene has CDR1 MDHEN and CDR2 SYDVKM. The junction had 9 bases not matched to a gene; V was cut back by 5 bases and J by 6 bases. CDR3 loop: CASSPGTGGLSEQYF. The CDR3 nucleotides read TGTGCCAGCAGTCCTGGGACAGGGGGTCTTAGCGAGCAGTACTTC.

This clonotype was recorded at least ten times. The CDR3 sequence: CAWSATGVTEAFF. CDR3 in DNA: TGTGCCTGGAGTGCCACAGGGGTCACTGAAGCTTTCTTT. The V and J genes are TRBV30 and TRBJ1-1, with 7 positions matching TRBD1. From germline, CDR1 is GTSNPN and CDR2 SVGIG (reference sequence). Trimming took 1 base from V and 4 from J; bases not matched to a gene: 3. The CDR3 contains 13 residues.

This clonotype has more than one count but fewer than ten. V gene TRBV3-1 combines with J gene TRBJ2-7; D possibly matches TRBD1 or TRBD2 (5 bases each). The germline V gene encodes CDR1 LGHDT and CDR2 YNNKEL (reference sequence). With 4 bases removed from V and 0 bases from J, the gap between germline ends came to 16 bases. The CDR3 spans 16 residues. The CDR3 loop reads CASSPWDPASSYEQYF. The CDR3 DNA reads TGTGCCAGCAGCCCTTGGGACCCGGCCAGCTCCTACGAGCAGTACTTC.

This clonotype was counted only a few times. The CDR3 loop is CASSPKGVLNTGELFF. The CDR3 DNA reads as TGTGCCAGCAGCCCAAAGGGGGTCCTTAACACCGGGGAGCTGTTTTTT. This rearrangement joins TRBV6-1 to TRBJ2-2; possible D gene TRBD1, 6 bases. This CDR3 has 16 residues. The germline V gene has CDR1 MNHNS and CDR2 SASEGT. Trimming removed 6 bases at V and 2 bases at J, with 16 bases between.

This clonotype was detected many times. The genes are TRBV29-1 and TRBJ1-1; D gene unclear. V lost 1 base, J lost 5 bases, and 11 bases lay in between. Germline V gives CDR1 SQVTM, CDR2 ANQGSEA. The CDR3 sequence is 13 residues long. The CDR3 bases are TGCAGCGTTGAAGGGCTAGGCGGGACTGAAGCTTTCTTT. Translation: CSVEGLGGTEAFF. Variable domain in full (rest from reference TRBV29-1 and TRBJ1-1): SAVISQKPSRDICQRGTSLTIQCQVDSQVTMMFWYRQQPGQSLTLIATANQGSEATYESGFVIDKFPISRPNLTFSTLTVSNMSPEDSSIYLCSVEGLGGTEAFFGQGTRLTVV.

The rearrangement links TRBV6-5 to TRBJ1-2; a weak D match, TRBD1 (5 bases). Germline V CDR1 and CDR2: MNHEY, SVGAGI. V was trimmed by 2 bases and J by 8 bases, leaving 15 bases between them. CDR3 length: 14 residues. This chain's CDR3 is CASSYRGVESGYTF. The CDR3 nucleotides are TGTGCCAGCAGTTACAGGGGAGTAGAGTCCGGCTACACCTTC.

This clonotype was picked up many times. V usage is TRBV24-1 and J usage is TRBJ1-1, with 8 bases matching TRBD1. The ends lost 5 bases at V and 8 bases at J; junction bases unmatched: 12. The length of the CDR3 is 15 residues. Germline V CDR1 and CDR2: KGHDR, SFDVKD. The DNA for the CDR3 is TGTGCCACCAGTGCCCCTGGACAGGGATCACCCGAAGCTTTCTTT. This codes for CATSAPGQGSPEAFF.

This rearrangement joins TRBV5-1 to TRBJ2-7, with 9 bases lining up with TRBD1. The CDR3 is made up of 14 amino acids. The V segment lost 5 bases and the J segment 1 base; nucleotides outside the gene matches: 4. Germline values: CDR1 SGHRS, CDR2 YFSETQ. The DNA of the CDR3 is TGCGCCAGCAGATTCGGGACAGGGTCCTACGAGCAGTACTTC. Its protein is CASRFGTGSYEQYF.

This clonotype turned up a few times. One end of the junction fails to match germline, which may point to a read error. The chain carries TRBV29-1 and TRBJ1-1, with unresolved D. This CDR3 is built from 13 residues. Germline V gene sequence: CDR1 SQVTM, CDR2 ANQGSEA. This chain's CDR3 is CSVEETMNTEAFF. CDR3 DNA: TGCAGCGTGGAAGAGACCATGAACACTGAAGCTTTCTTT.

The J gene is TRBJ2-3, the V gene TRBV4-2, with TRBD2 matching over 8 bases. This CDR3 contains 17 residues. V gave up 3 bases and J gave up 0 bases; unmatched junction bases: 8. The germline CDR1 and CDR2 sequences are LGHNA and YNFKEQ. The CDR3, as DNA: TGTGCCAGCAGCCACTCCGGGACTAGAGATAGCACAGATACGCAGTATTTT. This gives the protein CASSHSGTRDSTDTQYF.